This T cell receptor (beta chain) was observed in a study of T cell repertoires in cytomegalovirus infection. Study-wide background: An indication of both CMV infection and matching HLA type came from public TCR beta signatures.

The CDR3 runs to 13 residues. From germline, CDR1 is SGHAT and CDR2 FQNNGV. Losses at the gene ends were 8 bases for V and 2 bases for J; bases not matched to a gene: 3. TCRdb redid the calling of the reads with MiXCR, one entry per CDR3 protein. This table holds 500,000 to 600,000 distinct CDR3 sequences, approximately 15% found once. This clonotype was observed many times. The sample consisted of CD8+ T cells from PBMCs. V usage is TRBV11-2 and J usage is TRBJ2-1; 7 bases agree with TRBD2. The TCR comes from a human donor in good health (CMV status not recorded). Some clones in this sample may be carry-over from other donors' samples. CDR3 DNA sequence: TGTGCCAGCGTCGGGACTACCTACAATGAGCAGTTCTTC. Residues: CASVGTTYNEQFF.